This T cell receptor (beta chain) emerged from a study of blood T cell repertoires in COVID-19. Whole-study context: Sources were T cells, B-cell-depleted T cells, or PBMCs; the material itself was cDNA or gDNA.

The repertoire was sequenced with immunoSEQ multiplex PCR; TCRdb's copy has only in-frame clones and lacks some. The sample holds roughly 230,000 clones, 82% seen once. Germline V gene lookup returns CDR1 LGHNT and CDR2 FRNRAP. This CDR3 comprises 14 residues. V was cut by 5 bases and J by 7 bases, with 17 bases left in between. This receptor was identified in a woman older than 75 with acute or convalescent COVID-19. The material sequenced was peripheral blood. This sequence joins TRBV12-5 and TRBJ1-2; TRBD1 is a possible D gene (6 bases). The CDR3 bases are TGTGCTAGTGGTATACATCCAGGGGAGGGTGGCTACACCTTC. Translating gives CASGIHPGEGGYTF.